This entry lists 17 T cell receptor beta chains sequenced from one sample in a study of cytomegalovirus exposure and HLA in healthy donors. The study ran its PCR with 60 Vbeta and 13 Jbeta primers. Assay: immunoSEQ multiplex PCR; the TCRdb copy retains only in-frame clones and omits some. This sample has about 50,000 clones, with roughly 75% found just once. Sample: PBMCs. These receptors originate from a man aged 25-45 years in good health and CMV-seropositive.

The V gene is TRBV4-1, the J gene TRBJ2-7; 7 bases fit TRBD1. V lost 1 base, J lost 3 bases, and 6 bases stayed unmatched. CDR3 length: 15 amino acids. Germline V gene sequence: CDR1 MGHRA, CDR2 YSYEKL. The CDR3 reads CASSQGTGAFYEQYF. The CDR3 DNA is TGCGCCAGCAGCCAAGGAACAGGGGCTTTCTACGAGCAGTACTTC.

The chain links TRBV5-1 to TRBJ2-3; D is perhaps TRBD2 (6 bases). V lost 1 base, J lost 1 base, and 7 bases lay in between. Germline values: CDR1 SGHRS, CDR2 YFSETQ. This CDR3 comprises 14 residues. As DNA, the CDR3 is TGCGCCAGCAGCTTGTCGGGGGGCACAGATACGCAGTATTTT. This encodes CASSLSGGTDTQYF.

The rearrangement uses TRBV18 and TRBJ1-2; TRBD1 matches 7 bases. The V segment lost 6 bases and the J segment 6 bases; nucleotides outside the gene matches: 7. CDR1 and CDR2 (germline): KGHSH, LQKENI. This CDR3 has 13 residues. CDR3 in amino acids: CASSLQGYDGYTF. CDR3 nucleotide sequence: TGTGCCAGCTCCCTACAGGGGTACGATGGCTACACCTTC.

The chain recombines TRBV19 with TRBJ1-5, with D tentatively TRBD1 (6 bases). Trimming left V 7 bases short and J 6 bases short, with 16 bases between. Germline V gene sequence: CDR1 LNHDA, CDR2 SQIVND (reference sequence). The CDR3 runs to 14 residues. The DNA of the CDR3 is TGTGCCAGTAATCTGAGGGGGGGCCCTCAGCCCCAGCATTTT. Its protein is CASNLRGGPQPQHF.

The J gene is TRBJ2-1, the V gene TRBV6-6; 11 bases line up with TRBD2. This CDR3 is built from 15 residues. V dropped 5 bases and J dropped 2; count of bases not matched to a gene: 2. In germline, CDR1 is MNHNY, CDR2 SVGAGI (reference sequence). The CDR3 is CASSLAGGTYNEQFF. CDR3 nucleotide sequence: TGTGCCAGCAGTCTAGCGGGGGGAACCTACAATGAGCAGTTCTTC.

Comment on this clone: At one boundary the junction diverges from the germline segment, which might be a read error. This chain links TRBV10-3 with TRBJ2-7; 9 bases agree with TRBD1. Germline CDR1 is ENHRY and CDR2 is SYGVKD. The CDR3 runs to 14 residues. The CDR3 sequence: CAIRKQGALIGQCF. CDR3 bases: TGTGCCATCAGGAAACAGGGGGCGCTGATCGGGCAGTGCTTC.

This chain links TRBV7-8 with TRBJ2-7; weak D call: TRBD1 (5 bases). This CDR3 contains 15 residues. Between the trimmed V and J ends, which lost 1 base and 3 bases, there was a span of 13 bases. The V gene's germline CDR1 is SGHVS and CDR2 FQNEAQ. CDR3 sequence: CASSLVKGPNYEQYF. The CDR3 bases are TGTGCCAGCAGCTTAGTGAAGGGGCCGAACTACGAGCAGTACTTC.

The V call is TRBV28, the J call TRBJ2-3; 8 bases align to TRBD2. The V segment lost 3 bases and the J segment 2 bases; nucleotides outside the gene matches: 10. Germline assignment: CDR1 MDHEN and CDR2 SYDVKM. This CDR3 is built from 17 residues. The DNA of the CDR3 is TGTGCCAGCAGTTTCCCCCGGCGGGGGGCCTTCACAGATACGCAGTATTTT. Its protein is CASSFPRRGAFTDTQYF.

In this sample, this clone turned up once. The rearrangement uses TRBV5-1 and TRBJ2-7, with unresolved D. Per the germline V gene, CDR1 is SGHRS and CDR2 is YFSETQ. Trimming took off 0 bases at V and 3 bases at J, with 16 bases between the two ends. The CDR3 consists of 16 residues. CDR3 coding DNA: TGCGCCAGCAGCTTGGATCCGTCTCTGCTAATCTACGAGCAGTACTTC. Translating it yields CASSLDPSLLIYEQYF. Filled out from reference TRBV5-1 and TRBJ2-7, the complete variable domain reads KAGVTQTPRYLIKTRGQQVTLSCSPISGHRSVSWYQQTPGQGLQFLFEYFSETQRNKGNFPGRFSGRQFSNSRSEMNVSTLELGDSALYLCASSLDPSLLIYEQYFGPGTRLTVT.

The chain links TRBV7-9 to TRBJ1-1, with D maybe TRBD1 (5 bases). Germline V gene sequence: CDR1 SEHNR, CDR2 FQNEAQ (reference sequence). CDR3 length: 16 amino acids. V gave up 3 bases and J gave up 0 bases, with 14 bases separating them. DNA for the CDR3: TGTGCCAGCAGCTTCTTTGGGGCCCTTATGAACACTGAAGCTTTCTTT. Residues: CASSFFGALMNTEAFF. The full variable domain, with the rest looked up from reference TRBV7-9 and TRBJ1-1, is DTGVSQNPRHKITKRGQNVTFRCDPISEHNRLYWYRQTLGQGPEFLTYFQNEAQLEKSRLLSDRFSAERPKGSFSTLEIQRTEQGDSAMYLCASSFFGALMNTEAFFGQGTRLTVV.

This chain joins TRBV7-2 and TRBJ2-2; D gene ambiguous. Germline values: CDR1 SGHTA, CDR2 FQGNSA. Trimming took 5 bases from V and 6 from J, leaving 10 bases between them. The CDR3 extends over 13 amino acids. The CDR3 DNA sequence: TGTGCCAGCAGCCCCCGGGTTTCCGGGGAGCTGTTTTTT. Translation: CASSPRVSGELFF.

V is TRBV6-5 and J is TRBJ1-2; TRBD1 matches at 7 bases. The CDR3 covers 13 residues. The trim removed 9 bases at V and 8 bases at J, leaving 12 bases unmatched. Germline V gene data show CDR1 as MNHEY and CDR2 as SVGAGI. CDR3 nucleotides: TGTGCCAGTCGGATAGACAGGGTTGGCGGCTACACCTTC. Its protein product is CASRIDRVGGYTF.

The chain couples TRBV25-1 to TRBJ1-1; 9 bases are shared with TRBD1. Germline CDR1 and CDR2: MGHDK and SYGVNS. This CDR3 has 14 amino acids. With 2 bases clipped from V and 5 bases from J, the junction kept 3 bases outside the gene matches. The CDR3 sequence is CASSEPGTGTEAFF. Written as DNA, the CDR3 is TGTGCCAGCAGTGAACCCGGGACAGGGACTGAAGCTTTCTTT. Together with reference TRBV25-1 and TRBJ1-1, the CDR3 gives the full variable domain: EADIYQTPRYLVIGTGKKITLECSQTMGHDKMYWYQQDPGMELHLIHYSYGVNSTEKGDLSSESTVSRIRTEHFPLTLESARPSHTSQYLCASSEPGTGTEAFFGQGTRLTVV.

Only one count was recorded for this clone. The chain is built from TRBV9 and TRBJ2-3; no clear D gene. V lost 4 bases, J lost 6 bases, and 9 bases lay in between. The CDR3 runs to 12 residues. CDR1 is SGDLS, CDR2 YYNGEE, per germline. The DNA for the CDR3 is TGTGCCAGCAGCCCCCAGGCGGATACGCAGTATTTT. Protein: CASSPQADTQYF. Complete variable domain (other parts from reference TRBV9 and TRBJ2-3): DSGVTQTPKHLITATGQRVTLRCSPRSGDLSVYWYQQSLDQGLQFLIQYYNGEERAKGNILERFSAQQFPDLHSELNLSSLELGDSALYFCASSPQADTQYFGPGTRLTVL.

The V call is TRBV7-8, the J call TRBJ1-4, with 8 bases fitting TRBD1. CDR1 and CDR2 from the germline V gene are SGHVS and FQNEAQ. CDR3 size: 14 residues. J was trimmed by 7 bases and V by 6 bases; bases with no gene match: 7. CDR3 in amino acids: CASRPGQAGEKLFF. The CDR3 DNA is TGTGCCAGCAGGCCGGGACAGGCGGGTGAAAAACTGTTTTTT. The variable domain in full, completed from reference TRBV7-8 and TRBJ1-4, reads GAGVSQSPRYKVAKRGQDVALRCDPISGHVSLFWYQQALGQGPEFLTYFQNEAQLDKSGLPSDRFFAERPEGSVSTLKIQRTQQEDSAVYLCASRPGQAGEKLFFGSGTQLSVL.

The genes are TRBV19 and TRBJ2-7; the match to TRBD1 covers 7 bases. The length of the CDR3 is 14 residues. The V and J ends lost 5 bases and 7 bases, in that order; junction bases with no gene match: 11. Germline CDR1 LNHDA, CDR2 SQIVND (reference sequence). This chain's CDR3 is CASSPGTDPSEQYF. The CDR3 DNA is TGTGCCAGTAGTCCCGGGACAGATCCTAGTGAGCAGTACTTC.

This clone has just one count. V and J are TRBV5-4 and TRBJ1-3; 7 positions agree with TRBD1. The CDR3 covers 16 residues. Germline-derived CDR1 and CDR2 are SGHNT and YYREEE (reference sequence). Trimming cost V 4 bases and J 0 bases; bases outside gene matches: 7. In DNA form, the CDR3 reads TGTGCCAGCAGCCTCCTCGGGGACAGCTCTGGAAACACCATATATTTT. Translated: CASSLLGDSSGNTIYF.